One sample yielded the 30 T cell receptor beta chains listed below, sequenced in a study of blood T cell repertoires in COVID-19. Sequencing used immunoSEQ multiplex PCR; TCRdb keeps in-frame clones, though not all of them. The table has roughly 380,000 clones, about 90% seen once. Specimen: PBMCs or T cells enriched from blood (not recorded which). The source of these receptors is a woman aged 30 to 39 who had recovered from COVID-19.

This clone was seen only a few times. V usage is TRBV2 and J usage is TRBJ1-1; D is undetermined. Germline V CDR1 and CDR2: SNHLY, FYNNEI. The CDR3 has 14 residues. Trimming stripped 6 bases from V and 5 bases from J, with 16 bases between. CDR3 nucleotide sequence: TGTGCCAGCAGCCAGGACGGCCGGGGAACTGAAGCTTTCTTT. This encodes CASSQDGRGTEAFF.

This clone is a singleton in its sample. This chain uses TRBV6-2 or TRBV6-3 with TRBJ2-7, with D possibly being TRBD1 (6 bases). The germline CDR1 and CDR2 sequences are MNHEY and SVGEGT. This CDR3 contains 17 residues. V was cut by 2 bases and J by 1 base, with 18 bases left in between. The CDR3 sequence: CASSYAYRRGSSYEQYF. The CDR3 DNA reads TGTGCCAGCAGTTACGCCTATCGCAGGGGTTCGTCCTACGAGCAGTACTTC.

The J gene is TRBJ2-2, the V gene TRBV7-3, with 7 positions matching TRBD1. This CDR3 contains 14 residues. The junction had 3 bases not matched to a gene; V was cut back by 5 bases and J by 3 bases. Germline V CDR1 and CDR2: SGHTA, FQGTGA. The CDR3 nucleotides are TGTGCCAGCAGCCGTACAGGGGACACCGGGGAGCTGTTTTTT. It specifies CASSRTGDTGELFF.

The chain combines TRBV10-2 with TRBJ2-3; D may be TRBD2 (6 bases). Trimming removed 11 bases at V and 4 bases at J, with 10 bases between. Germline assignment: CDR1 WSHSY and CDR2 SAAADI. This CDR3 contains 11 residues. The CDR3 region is CALGGPDTQYF. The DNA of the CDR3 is TGCGCCCTGGGGGGTCCAGATACGCAGTATTTT.

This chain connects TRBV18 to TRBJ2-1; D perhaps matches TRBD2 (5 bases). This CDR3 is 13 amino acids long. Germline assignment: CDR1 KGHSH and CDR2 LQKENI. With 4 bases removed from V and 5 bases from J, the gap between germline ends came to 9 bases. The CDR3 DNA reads TGTGCCAGCTCACAGGACTTGAACAATGAGCAGTTCTTC. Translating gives CASSQDLNNEQFF.

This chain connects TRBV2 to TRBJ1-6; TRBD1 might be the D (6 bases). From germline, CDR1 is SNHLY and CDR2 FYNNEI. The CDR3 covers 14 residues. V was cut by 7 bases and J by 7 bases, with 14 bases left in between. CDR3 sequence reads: CASNTGLSNSPLHF. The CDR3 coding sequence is TGTGCCAGCAATACAGGGCTATCCAATTCACCCCTCCACTTT.

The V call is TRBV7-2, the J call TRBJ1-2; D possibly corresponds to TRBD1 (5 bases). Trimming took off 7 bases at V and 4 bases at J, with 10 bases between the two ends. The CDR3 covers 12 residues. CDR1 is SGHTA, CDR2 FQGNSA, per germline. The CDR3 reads CASTRDSYGYTF. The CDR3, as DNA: TGTGCCAGCACCCGAGACAGCTATGGCTACACCTTC.

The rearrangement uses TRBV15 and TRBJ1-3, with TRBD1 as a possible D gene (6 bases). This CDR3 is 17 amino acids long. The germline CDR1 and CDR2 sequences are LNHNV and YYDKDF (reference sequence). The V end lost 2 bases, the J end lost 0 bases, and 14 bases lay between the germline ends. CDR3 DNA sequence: TGTGCCACCAGCAGAACCGGGACAAAGTCCTCTGGAAACACCATATATTTT. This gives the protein CATSRTGTKSSGNTIYF. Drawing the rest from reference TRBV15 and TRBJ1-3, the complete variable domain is DAMVIQNPRYQVTQFGKPVTLSCSQTLNHNVMYWYQQKSSQAPKLLFHYYDKDFNNEADTPDNFQSRRPNTSFCFLDIRSPGLGDTAMYLCATSRTGTKSSGNTIYFGEGSWLTVV.

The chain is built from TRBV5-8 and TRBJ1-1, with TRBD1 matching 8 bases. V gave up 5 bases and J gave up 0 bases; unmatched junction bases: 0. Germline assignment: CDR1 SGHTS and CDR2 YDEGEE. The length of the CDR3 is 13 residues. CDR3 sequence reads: CASRQGVNTEAFF. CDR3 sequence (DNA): TGTGCCAGCAGACAGGGGGTGAACACTGAAGCTTTCTTT.

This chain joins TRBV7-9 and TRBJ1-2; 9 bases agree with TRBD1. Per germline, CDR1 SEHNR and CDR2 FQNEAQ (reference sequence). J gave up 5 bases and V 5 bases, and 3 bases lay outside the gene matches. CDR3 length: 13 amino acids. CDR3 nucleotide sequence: TGTGCCAGCAGCCCCGGGACAGGGTATGGCTACACCTTC. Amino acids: CASSPGTGYGYTF.

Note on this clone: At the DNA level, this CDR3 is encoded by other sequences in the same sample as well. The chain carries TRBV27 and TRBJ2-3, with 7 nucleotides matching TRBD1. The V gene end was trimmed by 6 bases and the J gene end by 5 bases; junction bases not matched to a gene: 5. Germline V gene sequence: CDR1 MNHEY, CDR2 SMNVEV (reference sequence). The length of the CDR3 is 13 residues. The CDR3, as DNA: TGTGCCAGCAGGCGACAGGGTGGAGATACGCAGTATTTT. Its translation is CASRRQGGDTQYF.

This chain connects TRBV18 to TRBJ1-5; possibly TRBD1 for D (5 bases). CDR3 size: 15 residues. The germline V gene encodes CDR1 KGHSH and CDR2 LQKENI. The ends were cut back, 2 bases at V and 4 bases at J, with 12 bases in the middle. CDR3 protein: CASSPSGLINQPQHF. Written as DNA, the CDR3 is TGTGCCAGCTCACCATCGGGACTGATTAATCAGCCCCAGCATTTT. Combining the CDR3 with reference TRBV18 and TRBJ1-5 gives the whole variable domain NAGVMQNPRHLVRRRGQEARLRCSPMKGHSHVYWYRQLPEEGLKFMVYLQKENIIDESGMPKERFSAEFPKEGPSILRIQQVVRGDSAAYFCASSPSGLINQPQHFGDGTRLSIL.

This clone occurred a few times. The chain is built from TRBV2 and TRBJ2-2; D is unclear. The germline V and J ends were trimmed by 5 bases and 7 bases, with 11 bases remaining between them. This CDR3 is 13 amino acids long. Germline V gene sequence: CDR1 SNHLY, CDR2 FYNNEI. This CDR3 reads CASSRIRLGELFF. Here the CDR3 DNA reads TGTGCCAGCAGTCGAATCAGGCTCGGGGAGCTGTTTTTT.

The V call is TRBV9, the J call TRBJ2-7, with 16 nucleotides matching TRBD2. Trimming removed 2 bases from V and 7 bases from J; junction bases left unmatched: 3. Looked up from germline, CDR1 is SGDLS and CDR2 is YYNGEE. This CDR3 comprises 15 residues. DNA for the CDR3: TGTGCCAGCAGCGTGGGACTAGCGGGAGGGCTGGAGCAGTACTTC. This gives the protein CASSVGLAGGLEQYF.

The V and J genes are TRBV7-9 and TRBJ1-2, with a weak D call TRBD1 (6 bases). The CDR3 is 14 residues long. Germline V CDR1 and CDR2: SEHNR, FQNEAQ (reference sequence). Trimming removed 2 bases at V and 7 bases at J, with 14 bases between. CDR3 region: CASSLPLGQTGYTF. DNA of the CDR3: TGTGCCAGCAGCTTACCCCTAGGACAGACTGGCTACACCTTC. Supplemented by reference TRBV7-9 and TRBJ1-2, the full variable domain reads DTGVSQNPRHKITKRGQNVTFRCDPISEHNRLYWYRQTLGQGPEFLTYFQNEAQLEKSRLLSDRFSAERPKGSFSTLEIQRTEQGDSAMYLCASSLPLGQTGYTFGSGTRLTVV.

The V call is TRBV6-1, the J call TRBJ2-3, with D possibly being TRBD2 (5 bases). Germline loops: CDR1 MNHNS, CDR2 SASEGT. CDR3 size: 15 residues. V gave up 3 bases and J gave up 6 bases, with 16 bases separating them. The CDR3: CASSEAGPNQDTQYF. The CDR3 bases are TGTGCCAGCAGTGAGGCGGGTCCCAACCAGGATACGCAGTATTTT.

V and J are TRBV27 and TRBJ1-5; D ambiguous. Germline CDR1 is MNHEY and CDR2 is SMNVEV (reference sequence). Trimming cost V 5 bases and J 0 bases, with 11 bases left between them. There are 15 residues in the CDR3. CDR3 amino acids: CASSPQADSNQPQHF. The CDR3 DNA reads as TGTGCCAGCAGTCCCCAGGCAGATAGCAATCAGCCCCAGCATTTT.

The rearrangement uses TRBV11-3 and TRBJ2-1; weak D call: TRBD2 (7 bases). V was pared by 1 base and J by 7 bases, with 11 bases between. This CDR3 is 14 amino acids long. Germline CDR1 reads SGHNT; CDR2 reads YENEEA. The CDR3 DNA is TGTGCCAGCAGCTTAGGCAGGGGAGGGAATGAGCAGTTCTTC. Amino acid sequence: CASSLGRGGNEQFF.

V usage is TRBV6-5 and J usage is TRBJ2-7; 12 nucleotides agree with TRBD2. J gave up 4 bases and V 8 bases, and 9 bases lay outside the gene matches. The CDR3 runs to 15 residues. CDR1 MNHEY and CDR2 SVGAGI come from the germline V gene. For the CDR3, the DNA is TGTGCCAGCCGATTCGGGACTAGCGGGCTATACGAGCAGTACTTC. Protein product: CASRFGTSGLYEQYF.

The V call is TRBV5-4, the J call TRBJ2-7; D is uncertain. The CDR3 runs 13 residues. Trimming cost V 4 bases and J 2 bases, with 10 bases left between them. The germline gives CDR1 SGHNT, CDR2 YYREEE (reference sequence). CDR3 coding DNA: TGTGCCAGCAGCCGAGACACGACCTACGAGCAGTACTTC. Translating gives CASSRDTTYEQYF. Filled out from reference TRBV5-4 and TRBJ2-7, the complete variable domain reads ETGVTQSPTHLIKTRGQQVTLRCSSQSGHNTVSWYQQALGQGPQFIFQYYREEENGRGNFPPRFSGLQFPNYSSELNVNALELDDSALYLCASSRDTTYEQYFGPGTRLTVT.

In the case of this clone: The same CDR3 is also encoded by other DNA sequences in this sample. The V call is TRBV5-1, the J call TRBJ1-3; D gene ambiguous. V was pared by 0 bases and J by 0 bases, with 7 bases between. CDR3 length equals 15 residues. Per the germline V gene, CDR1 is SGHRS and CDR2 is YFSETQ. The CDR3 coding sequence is TGCGCCAGCAGCTTGGCCGGGGTCTCTGGAAACACCATATATTTT. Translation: CASSLAGVSGNTIYF.

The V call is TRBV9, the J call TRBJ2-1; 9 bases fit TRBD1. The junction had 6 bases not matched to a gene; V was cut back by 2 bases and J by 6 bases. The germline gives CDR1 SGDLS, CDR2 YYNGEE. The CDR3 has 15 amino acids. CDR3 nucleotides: TGTGCCAGCAGCGTTTGGACAGGGGACATCAATGAGCAGTTCTTC. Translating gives CASSVWTGDINEQFF.

The CDR3 protein is CASSYRGQGVGTQYF. DNA of the CDR3: TGTGCCAGCAGTTATAGGGGCCAGGGCGTAGGTACGCAGTATTTT. The chain links TRBV6-6 to TRBJ2-3; perhaps TRBD1 as D (5 bases). In germline, CDR1 is MNHNY, CDR2 SVGAGI (reference sequence). The CDR3 is made up of 15 amino acids. Deletions cut 3 bases from V and 8 bases from J, with 18 bases between.

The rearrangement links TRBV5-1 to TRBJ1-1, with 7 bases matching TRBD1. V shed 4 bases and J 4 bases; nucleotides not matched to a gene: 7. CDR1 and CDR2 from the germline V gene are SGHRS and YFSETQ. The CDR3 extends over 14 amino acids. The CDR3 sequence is CASSRDSGSTEAFF. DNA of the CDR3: TGCGCCAGCAGCAGGGACAGCGGGAGCACTGAAGCTTTCTTT.

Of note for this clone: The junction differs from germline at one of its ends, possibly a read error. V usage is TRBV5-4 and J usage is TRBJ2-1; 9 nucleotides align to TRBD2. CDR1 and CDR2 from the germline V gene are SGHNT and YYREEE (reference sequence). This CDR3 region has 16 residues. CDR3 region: CASSLALLAGMNEQFF. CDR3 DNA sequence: TGTGCCAGCAGTTTGGCATTGCTAGCGGGAATGAATGAGCAGTTCTTC. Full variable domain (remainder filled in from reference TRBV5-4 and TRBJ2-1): ETGVTQSPTHLIKTRGQQVTLRCSSQSGHNTVSWYQQALGQGPQFIFQYYREEENGRGNFPPRFSGLQFPNYSSELNVNALELDDSALYLCASSLALLAGMNEQFFGPGTRLTVL.

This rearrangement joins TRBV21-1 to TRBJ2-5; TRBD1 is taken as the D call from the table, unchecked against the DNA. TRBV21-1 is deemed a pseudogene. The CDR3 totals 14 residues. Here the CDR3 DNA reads TGTGCCAGCAGCAAGGGGGCAGGGGGGGAGACCCAGTACTTC. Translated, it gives CASSKGAGGETQYF.

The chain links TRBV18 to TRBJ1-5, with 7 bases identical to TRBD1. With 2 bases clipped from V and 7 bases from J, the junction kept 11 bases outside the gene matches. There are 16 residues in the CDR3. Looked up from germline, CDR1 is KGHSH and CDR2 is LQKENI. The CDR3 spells CASSPETGWGQQPQHF. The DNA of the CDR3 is TGTGCCAGCTCACCAGAGACAGGATGGGGACAGCAGCCCCAGCATTTT. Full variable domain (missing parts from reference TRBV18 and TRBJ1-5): NAGVMQNPRHLVRRRGQEARLRCSPMKGHSHVYWYRQLPEEGLKFMVYLQKENIIDESGMPKERFSAEFPKEGPSILRIQQVVRGDSAAYFCASSPETGWGQQPQHFGDGTRLSIL.

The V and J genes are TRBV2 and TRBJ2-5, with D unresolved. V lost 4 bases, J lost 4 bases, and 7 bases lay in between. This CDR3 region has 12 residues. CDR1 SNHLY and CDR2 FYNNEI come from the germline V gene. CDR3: CASSGGGETQYF. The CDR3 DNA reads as TGTGCCAGCAGTGGAGGTGGAGAGACCCAGTACTTC.

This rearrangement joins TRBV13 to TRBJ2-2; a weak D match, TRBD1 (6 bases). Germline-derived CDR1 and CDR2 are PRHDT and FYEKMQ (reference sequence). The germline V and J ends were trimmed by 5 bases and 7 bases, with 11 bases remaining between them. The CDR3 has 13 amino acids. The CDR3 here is CASSQQGLGELFF. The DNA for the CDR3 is TGTGCCAGCAGCCAACAGGGCCTCGGGGAGCTGTTTTTT.

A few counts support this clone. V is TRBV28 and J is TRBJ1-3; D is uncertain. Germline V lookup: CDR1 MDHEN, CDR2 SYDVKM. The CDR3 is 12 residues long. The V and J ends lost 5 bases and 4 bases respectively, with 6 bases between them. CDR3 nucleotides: TGTGCCAGCAGTCCTCTAGGAAACACCATATATTTT. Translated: CASSPLGNTIYF.